The source of this T cell receptor beta chain is a study of T cells in women clearing cervical HPV infection. Study-wide background: Cases' blood sampling followed lesion detection by median around 150 days (90 to 200).

Concerning this clone itself: Its antigen is not identified. The read terminates 3 residues ahead of where the CDR3 ends, so the germline J gene completes it.

Regarding the study as a whole: A classifier using richness and V gene abundances reached an AUC of more than 0.75. Cases carried less TRBV6-7 than controls: 0.11% versus 0.16%.

TCR beta CDR3 amplified by multiplex PCR from approximately 1,300 ng genomic DNA. The data were produced by immunoSEQ multiplex PCR, yet TCRdb's version contains in-frame clones alone and is incomplete. The table lists over 15,000 clones. V lost 0 bases to trimming and J lost 3 bases, with 9 bases between them. The germline V gene encodes CDR1 SGHDN and CDR2 FVKESK. The CDR3 covers 15 residues. The V call is TRBV14, the J call TRBJ2-1, with D possibly matching TRBD2 (5 bases). The material sequenced was blood buffy coat. The receptor was isolated from a woman between 18 and 70 years old with a cervical HPV16 infection that either progressed to CIN3+ or cleared (not recorded which). The CDR3 sequence: CASSQELGRYNEQFF. CDR3 DNA, as far as it was read: TGTGCCAGCAGCCAAGAACTAGGGCGCTACAATGAG.